This T cell receptor beta chain was identified during a study of blood T cell repertoires in COVID-19 (dated by TCRdb to 2018 to 2020). Concerning the study at large: Collaborator samples came from the United States, Italy and Spain and covered acute and convalescent phases of COVID-19. The prospective study material was composed of cDNA or gDNA derived from T cells, B-cell-depleted T cells, or PBMCs. The dataset comprised deeply sampled blood TCRbeta repertoires from subjects exposed to, actively infected with, or recovered from COVID-19. The repertoires were released in a freely available public database intended as a resource for research on the immune response to SARS-CoV-2. Samples came from the ongoing ImmuneRACE study (first 160 participants) plus 1,254 subjects from 6 global collaborators. Sample metadata almost always included a de-identified subject ID, COVID-19 status, age in years and sex. HLA class I and class II types, where available, came from metadata supplied by the sample provider rather than from assay-based typing.

Including the terminal cysteine and phenylalanine, the CDR3 comprises 15 residues. Of all the DNA, just the CDR3 is kept, 45 bases in frame from base 1. Germline trimming: 8 bases from V, 5 bases from J; junction bases outside gene matches: 14. CDR1 and CDR2, per the germline V gene, are SGHTA and FQGNSA. A word on this clone: It lacks a known antigen. No base-level quality is on record; no much larger clone is a single base apart.

Broad study findings and their caveats: The quantity of clinical and demographic metadata differed by source and by participant and was supplied without curation.

The immunoSEQ Assay, a bias-controlled multiplex PCR, was used to amplify TCRbeta CDR3 regions from genomic DNA. The published analysis was carried out like this. Within the assay, amplification of reference gene primers was used to estimate how many nucleated cells each sample contained. To quantify the absolute abundance of each unique TCRbeta CDR3 rearrangement, sequence reads were collapsed and filtered. Productive Simpson clonality was computed per sample as the square root of Simpson's diversity index over productive rearrangements. TCRdb took this table from immuneACCESS and kept in-frame rearrangements with V and J called. Such tables lack part of the clones; where checked against another copy, unresolved V genes explain under half of the gap, and the rest is unexplained. The DNA gave D and trimming, while V, J and clone size come from that table. The sample table contains nearly 110,000 clones; only one count was recorded for around 90% of them. The ten most abundant clones make up under 5.5% of the sample.

Each collaborating institution followed its own protocols to collect whole blood in K2EDTA tubes. For TCRbeta analysis, collaborators shipped samples in one of three forms: frozen whole blood, isolated PBMCs, or DNA extracted from either of those sample types. The TCR comes from a man between 40 and 49 years old with active or convalescent COVID-19. Sequencing was performed on peripheral blood. The rearranged chain carries TRBV7-2 and TRBJ2-5; 7 middle bases align to TRBD2. The CDR3 here reads CASSVGGLEVETQYF. In nucleotide form, the sequence is TGTGCCAGCTCAGTAGGCGGACTAGAGGTGGAGACCCAGTACTTC.